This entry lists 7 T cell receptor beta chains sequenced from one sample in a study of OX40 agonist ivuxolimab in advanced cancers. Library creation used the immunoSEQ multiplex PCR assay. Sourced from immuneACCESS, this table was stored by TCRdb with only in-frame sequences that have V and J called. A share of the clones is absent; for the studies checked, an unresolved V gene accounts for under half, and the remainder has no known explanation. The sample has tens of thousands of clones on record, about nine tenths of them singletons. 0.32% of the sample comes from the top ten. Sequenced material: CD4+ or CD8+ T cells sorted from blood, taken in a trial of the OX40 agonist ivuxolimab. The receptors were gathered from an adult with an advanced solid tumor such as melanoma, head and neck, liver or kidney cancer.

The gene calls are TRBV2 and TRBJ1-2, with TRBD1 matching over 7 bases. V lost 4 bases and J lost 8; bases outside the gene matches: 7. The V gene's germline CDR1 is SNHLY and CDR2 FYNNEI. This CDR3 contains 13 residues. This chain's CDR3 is CASSVWDREGYTF. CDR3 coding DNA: TGTGCCAGCAGTGTTTGGGACAGAGAGGGCTACACCTTC.

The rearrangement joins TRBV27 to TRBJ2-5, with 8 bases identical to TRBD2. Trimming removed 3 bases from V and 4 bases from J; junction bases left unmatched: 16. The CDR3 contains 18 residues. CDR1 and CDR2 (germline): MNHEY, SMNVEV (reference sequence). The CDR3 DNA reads TGTGCCAGCAGTTTCCCCCAACGGACTAGCTACAGAGGAGAGACCCAGTACTTC. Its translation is CASSFPQRTSYRGETQYF.

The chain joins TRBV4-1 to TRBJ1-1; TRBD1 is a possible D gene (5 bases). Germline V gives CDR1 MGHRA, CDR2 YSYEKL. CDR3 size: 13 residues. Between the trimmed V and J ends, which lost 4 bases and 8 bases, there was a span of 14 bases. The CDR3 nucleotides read TGCGCCAGCAGCCGCAGTCGGGGGGAGGAAGCTTTCTTT. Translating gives CASSRSRGEEAFF.

The CDR3 DNA is TGTGCCAGCAGCCGGCCAGGACAGGCGACCTACGAGCAGTACGTC. It specifies CASSRPGQATYEQYV. The chain couples TRBV7-2 to TRBJ2-7; 7 nucleotides line up with TRBD1. Germline V gene sequence: CDR1 SGHTA, CDR2 FQGNSA. The CDR3 loop spans 15 amino acids. The V gene end was trimmed by 5 bases and the J gene end by 2 bases; junction bases not matched to a gene: 9.

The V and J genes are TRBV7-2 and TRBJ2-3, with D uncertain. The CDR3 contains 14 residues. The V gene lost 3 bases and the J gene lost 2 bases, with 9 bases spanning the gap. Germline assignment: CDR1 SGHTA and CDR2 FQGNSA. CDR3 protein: CASSFDGPTDTQYF. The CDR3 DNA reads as TGTGCCAGCAGCTTCGACGGGCCCACAGATACGCAGTATTTT.

CDR3 in amino acids: CAISVQGAEGSPLHF. The CDR3 DNA follows: TGTGCCATCAGTGTACAGGGGGCAGAGGGATCACCCCTCCACTTT. The chain links TRBV10-3 to TRBJ1-6; 9 nucleotides match TRBD1. From germline, CDR1 is ENHRY and CDR2 SYGVKD. The V gene end was trimmed by 4 bases and the J gene end by 10 bases; junction bases not matched to a gene: 8. The CDR3 sequence is 15 residues long.

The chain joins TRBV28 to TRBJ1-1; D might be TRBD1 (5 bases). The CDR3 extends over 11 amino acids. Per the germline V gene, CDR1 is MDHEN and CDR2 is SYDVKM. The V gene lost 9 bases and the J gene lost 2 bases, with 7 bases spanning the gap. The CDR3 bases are TGTGCCAGTGGGGGAAACACTGAAGCTTTCTTT. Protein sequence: CASGGNTEAFF. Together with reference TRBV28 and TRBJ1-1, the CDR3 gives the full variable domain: DVKVTQSSRYLVKRTGEKVFLECVQDMDHENMFWYRQDPGLGLRLIYFSYDVKMKEKGDIPEGYSVSREKKERFSLILESASTNQTSMYLCASGGNTEAFFGQGTRLTVV.